The 24 T cell receptor beta chains below all came from one sample that was sequenced in a study of blood T cell repertoires in COVID-19. The assay was immunoSEQ multiplex PCR, and TCRdb's table has in-frame clones only and misses some. The sample includes under 25,000 clones, just over 85% of them seen just once. Sequenced input: peripheral blood. The source is a man aged 70-80 years in a cohort sampled during active COVID-19.

The chain combines TRBV7-9 with TRBJ2-7, with TRBD1 identical over 9 bases. Per germline, CDR1 SEHNR and CDR2 FQNEAQ (reference sequence). This CDR3 comprises 14 residues. Unmatched junction bases numbered 5, after V lost 4 bases and J lost 4 bases. CDR3 DNA sequence: TGTGCCAGCAGCTCGGGACAGGGTAAATACGAGCAGTACTTC. Translation gives CASSSGQGKYEQYF. The entire variable domain, with the rest obtained from reference TRBV7-9 and TRBJ2-7, is as follows: DTGVSQNPRHKITKRGQNVTFRCDPISEHNRLYWYRQTLGQGPEFLTYFQNEAQLEKSRLLSDRFSAERPKGSFSTLEIQRTEQGDSAMYLCASSSGQGKYEQYFGPGTRLTVT.

Only one count was recorded for this clone. The V gene is TRBV5-4, the J gene TRBJ2-7, with D perhaps matching TRBD1 (5 bases). The CDR3 extends over 13 amino acids. V lost 4 bases to trimming and J lost 4 bases, with 12 bases between them. Per germline, CDR1 SGHNT and CDR2 YYREEE (reference sequence). CDR3 sequence reads: CASSPPDTYEQYF. Here the CDR3 DNA reads TGTGCCAGCAGCCCCCCGGACACGTACGAGCAGTACTTC.

The chain links TRBV5-1 to TRBJ2-1; D is uncertain. Germline CDR1 SGHRS, CDR2 YFSETQ. CDR3 length: 15 amino acids. Between the trimmed V and J ends, which lost 0 bases and 0 bases, there was a span of 7 bases. The CDR3, as DNA: TGCGCCAGCAGCTTGGGTGCGGTCTCCTACAATGAGCAGTTCTTC. It encodes CASSLGAVSYNEQFF.

J is TRBJ1-5 and V is TRBV6-5; 7 bases align to TRBD1. This CDR3 contains 14 residues. The germline gives CDR1 MNHEY, CDR2 SVGAGI. The ends lost 6 bases at V and 6 bases at J; junction bases unmatched: 8. The DNA of the CDR3 is TGTGCCAGCAGAGCGCAGGGGGATGCTCAGCCCCAGCATTTT. This encodes CASRAQGDAQPQHF.

The chain couples TRBV19 to TRBJ2-7, with 7 bases identical to TRBD1. J gave up 0 bases and V 10 bases, and 15 bases lay outside the gene matches. Germline CDR1 and CDR2: LNHDA and SQIVND (reference sequence). The CDR3 runs 16 residues. The CDR3 DNA is TGTGCCACCCAGCGCAAGACAGGGTCCAGCTCCTACGAGCAGTACTTC. As protein: CATQRKTGSSSYEQYF.

The chain carries TRBV27 and TRBJ2-2, with 11 nucleotides matching TRBD2. The germline CDR1 and CDR2 sequences are MNHEY and SMNVEV (reference sequence). V shed 5 bases, J shed 5 bases, and the junction held 4 bases outside the gene matches. This CDR3 has 15 residues. The CDR3 protein is CASSPRTSGTGELFF. CDR3 in DNA: TGTGCCAGCAGTCCCCGGACTAGCGGGACCGGGGAGCTGTTTTTT.

The chain links TRBV7-9 to TRBJ2-3; D perhaps matches TRBD1 (5 bases). Looked up from germline, CDR1 is SEHNR and CDR2 is FQNEAQ (reference sequence). Trimming shortened V by 0 bases and J by 11 bases, and 12 bases separated the two germline ends. The CDR3 is 13 amino acids. The CDR3 here is CASSLAGPSGQYF. The CDR3 nucleotides read TGTGCCAGCAGCTTAGCGGGGCCCTCGGGGCAGTATTTT. The full variable domain, in which reference TRBV7-9 and TRBJ2-3 provide the parts outside the CDR3, is DTGVSQNPRHKITKRGQNVTFRCDPISEHNRLYWYRQTLGQGPEFLTYFQNEAQLEKSRLLSDRFSAERPKGSFSTLEIQRTEQGDSAMYLCASSLAGPSGQYFGPGTRLTVL.

The chain has TRBV18 and TRBJ2-1; TRBD2 agrees at 14 bases. There are 15 residues in the CDR3. Germline loops: CDR1 KGHSH, CDR2 LQKENI. Trimming removed 4 bases from V and 4 bases from J; junction bases left unmatched: 0. CDR3 nucleotide sequence: TGTGCCAGCTCACGACTAGCGGGAGGGTACAATGAGCAGTTCTTC. Amino acids: CASSRLAGGYNEQFF.

This clone was found a few times. The chain joins TRBV29-1 to TRBJ1-5, with a weak D call TRBD1 (5 bases). Between the trimmed V and J ends, which lost 6 bases and 3 bases, there was a span of 9 bases. The CDR3 sequence is 12 residues long. The V gene's germline CDR1 is SQVTM and CDR2 ANQGSEA. The CDR3 DNA follows: TGCAGCGTGGGGCAGCCCAATCAGCCCCAGCATTTT. It encodes CSVGQPNQPQHF.

DNA for the CDR3: TGCAGCGTTGACCCAGGCGGGGGAAACACCATATATTTT. Translated: CSVDPGGGNTIYF. The chain links TRBV29-1 to TRBJ1-3; D uncertain. Looked up from germline, CDR1 is SQVTM and CDR2 is ANQGSEA. Trimming left V 3 bases short and J 4 bases short, with 10 bases between. The CDR3 loop spans 13 amino acids.

J is TRBJ1-2 and V is TRBV4-1; D unresolved. The CDR3 covers 15 residues. Trimming took 0 bases from V and 4 from J, leaving 12 bases between them. CDR1 and CDR2 (germline): MGHRA, YSYEKL. CDR3 sequence (DNA): TGCGCCAGCAGCCAAGAGAGCACATCGGGCTATGGCTACACCTTC. It yields the protein CASSQESTSGYGYTF.

This rearrangement joins TRBV7-9 to TRBJ1-2; D gene uncertain. CDR3 length: 16 amino acids. The V gene lost 5 bases and the J gene lost 3 bases, with 19 bases spanning the gap. Germline V lookup: CDR1 SEHNR, CDR2 FQNEAQ (reference sequence). The CDR3 spells CASSRSVGGMDYGYTF. The CDR3 coding sequence is TGTGCCAGCAGCCGCTCCGTGGGAGGGATGGACTATGGCTACACCTTC.

Comments on this clone: The junction shows a germline mismatch at one end, possibly a read error. This sequence joins TRBV28 and TRBJ2-7; D is possibly TRBD2 (5 bases). This CDR3 region has 11 residues. Looked up from germline, CDR1 is MDHEN and CDR2 is SYDVKM. CDR3 nucleotide sequence: TGTGCCAGCAGAGGAGGCCAGGTTGCGAAATTC. It specifies CASRGGQVAKF.

The rearrangement uses TRBV11-2 and TRBJ1-4; possibly TRBD1 for D (5 bases). The CDR3 extends over 15 amino acids. V lost 4 bases and J 4 bases, leaving 13 bases between the germline ends. Germline values: CDR1 SGHAT, CDR2 FQNNGV. The DNA of the CDR3 is TGTGCCAGCAGCTACCTGGGGGGAGGTAATGAAAAACTGTTTTTT. Translated, it gives CASSYLGGGNEKLFF.

This chain connects TRBV4-2 to TRBJ2-7; D is ambiguous. Germline-derived CDR1 and CDR2 are LGHNA and YNFKEQ. The CDR3 length is 13 residues. Trimming pared 0 bases from V and 5 bases from J, leaving 8 bases between. The CDR3 bases are TGTGCCAGCAGCCAAGATCTAAGTCACGAGCAGTACTTC. It translates to CASSQDLSHEQYF.

The chain uses TRBV12-5 and TRBJ2-1, with 9 bases identical to TRBD2. This CDR3 region has 15 residues. Germline CDR1 reads LGHNT; CDR2 reads FRNRAP. V lost 3 bases to trimming and J lost 7 bases; unmatched junction nucleotides: 7. The CDR3 sequence is CASGFLREGKNEQFF. In nucleotides, the CDR3 is TGTGCTAGTGGTTTTCTGCGGGAGGGCAAGAATGAGCAGTTCTTC.

The gene calls are TRBV24-1 and TRBJ1-1; 10 nucleotides agree with TRBD1. The CDR3 covers 14 residues. Germline V CDR1 and CDR2: KGHDR, SFDVKD. The trim removed 4 bases at V and 5 bases at J, leaving 3 bases unmatched. This CDR3 is CATSEGTGDTEAFF. CDR3 coding DNA: TGTGCCACCAGTGAGGGGACAGGGGATACTGAAGCTTTCTTT.

The V and J genes are TRBV3-1 (or the pseudogene TRBV3-2) and TRBJ2-1, with 8 nucleotides matching TRBD1. The length of the CDR3 is 16 residues. Per germline, CDR1 LGHDT and CDR2 YNNKEL (reference sequence). Germline trimming cut 2 bases from V and 5 bases from J; bases unmatched to any gene: 8. The CDR3 nucleotides are TGTGCCAGCAGCCAACTGACAGGGGTCTATAACAATGAGCAGTTCTTC. Translation: CASSQLTGVYNNEQFF.

This chain links TRBV6-2 or TRBV6-3 with TRBJ2-7, with a possible D match to TRBD2 (6 bases). The V end lost 5 bases, the J end lost 0 bases, and 20 bases lay between the germline ends. This CDR3 comprises 17 residues. The germline V gene encodes CDR1 MNHEY and CDR2 SVGEGT. CDR3 DNA: TGTGCCAGCAGTAGTTCGGGGGAGCGGGCCGGCTCCTACGAGCAGTACTTC. It specifies CASSSSGERAGSYEQYF.

Turning to this clone: One junction end does not reproduce the germline sequence, and a read error may be involved. The rearrangement uses TRBV10-3 and TRBJ2-2, with a tentative D call TRBD2 (5 bases). The length of the CDR3 is 19 residues. Germline lookup yields CDR1 ENHRY and CDR2 SYGVKD. The CDR3 DNA reads as TGTGCCATCAGTGAGCCGAGCCTAGGGCGGCTGCGAGAACACCGGGGAGCTGTTTTT. This sequence encodes CAISEPSLGRLREHRGAVF.

The rearrangement links TRBV27 to TRBJ2-2; unclear D gene. V was cut by 6 bases and J by 0 bases, with 14 bases left in between. Germline assignment: CDR1 MNHEY and CDR2 SMNVEV (reference sequence). The CDR3 totals 16 residues. This CDR3 is CASSSDSRSNTGELFF. CDR3 coding DNA: TGTGCCAGCAGCTCCGACTCGCGATCGAACACCGGGGAGCTGTTTTTT.

The rearrangement links TRBV29-1 to TRBJ2-1, with TRBD2 identical over 9 bases. Germline trimming cut 1 base from V and 8 bases from J; bases unmatched to any gene: 9. Germline CDR1 and CDR2: SQVTM and ANQGSEA. The CDR3 runs to 15 residues. CDR3 coding DNA: TGCAGCGTTGAAGGGGCGGGAGGGCCGTCAGATGAGCAGTTCTTC. This sequence encodes CSVEGAGGPSDEQFF.

This chain links TRBV4-3 with TRBJ2-7; 10 positions agree with TRBD1. V shed 0 bases and J 3 bases; nucleotides not matched to a gene: 5. Germline V lookup: CDR1 LGHNA, CDR2 YSLEER. The CDR3 contains 16 residues. Written as DNA, the CDR3 is TGCGCCAGCAGCCAAGATTGGGACAGGGGTCTCTACGAGCAGTACTTC. As protein: CASSQDWDRGLYEQYF.

The chain recombines TRBV3-1 (or the pseudogene TRBV3-2) with TRBJ1-6; 8 bases align to TRBD1. Germline-derived CDR1 and CDR2 are LGHDT and YNNKEL (reference sequence). The CDR3 extends over 17 amino acids. Germline trimming cut 3 bases from V and 5 bases from J; bases unmatched to any gene: 9. Written as DNA, the CDR3 is TGTGCCAGCAGCCATACGGCCAGGGGGCTAAATAATTCACCCCTCCACTTT. Protein sequence: CASSHTARGLNNSPLHF.